This section outlines one TCR beta chain sequence together with its context. Its specificity is not known. CDR1 and CDR2 (germline): MNHNY, SVGAGI (reference sequence). The CDR3 consists of 14 residues. Between the trimmed V and J ends, which lost 6 bases and 2 bases, there was a span of 13 bases. The data originate from a study of cytomegalovirus exposure and HLA in healthy donors. For the study at large: Roughly 92 million unique TCRs, all from HLA-typed donors, were included in an early release of the data.

PCR used 60 Vbeta primers and 13 Jbeta primers. Sequenced by immunoSEQ multiplex PCR; TCRdb stores in-frame clones only, minus some. The profile shows around 130,000 clones, over 75% of them singletons. Notes on the study in general: V segments that were indistinguishable, TRBV6-2 and TRBV6-3 among them, were omitted from analysis. Several of the most significant clusters appeared, in a later analysis, to be linked to common viral pathogens. For cytomegalovirus status, the classifier reportedly gave diagnoses with high specificity and sensitivity.

The sequence derives from a woman under 30 in good health and CMV-seronegative. Sequenced: PBMCs. The chain links TRBV6-6 to TRBJ1-2, with D maybe TRBD1 (5 bases). The chain's CDR3 is CASRPQGGNYGYTF. The CDR3 DNA follows: TGTGCCAGCAGGCCGCAGGGAGGGAACTATGGCTACACCTTC.